This T cell receptor beta chain was captured by sequencing in a study of cytomegalovirus exposure and HLA in healthy donors. Amplification used 60 Vbeta primers and 13 Jbeta primers. Only in-frame clones appear in the TCRdb table, and some are missing; sequencing was by immunoSEQ multiplex PCR. Of around 100,000 clones listed, around three fifths are singletons. CDR3 length: 15 residues. J lost 4 bases, V lost 4 bases, and 6 bases had no gene match. Germline loops: CDR1 MGHRA, CDR2 YSYEKL. Sequencing was carried out using PBMCs. The gene calls are TRBV4-1 and TRBJ2-2; 7 nucleotides match TRBD2. The receptor's source is a man aged 30-40 years in good health and CMV-seronegative. Here the CDR3 reads CASSRPGGSTGELFF. As DNA, the CDR3 is TGCGCCAGCAGCCGACCCGGGGGGTCCACCGGGGAGCTGTTTTTT.